This is a list of T cell receptor beta chains from one sample in a study of radiation and T cells in renal cell carcinoma. The data were produced by immunoSEQ multiplex PCR, yet TCRdb's version contains in-frame clones alone and is incomplete. The repertoire holds approximately 110,000 clones, with roughly four fifths as singletons. Sequences were derived from blood, sampled from a patient whose treatment included radiotherapy and nephrectomy. Receptor source: a woman in her fifties or sixties with renal cell carcinoma. Both conserved end residues are part of each CDR3. The D gene is left open where the match is weak. Only some rows state a clone size, as once, few, many or a class for expanded clones.

v_gene	j_gene	abundance	d_gene	CDR3nt	CDR3aa
TRBV28	TRBJ2-5	.	.	TGTGCCAGCAGTCCCGCGGGGGCAGGATTGGAGACCCAGTACTTC	CASSPAGAGLETQYF
TRBV9	TRBJ1-4	.	.	TGTGCCAGCAGCGTAGGGGTAGGAGAAAAACTGTTTTTT	CASSVGVGEKLFF
TRBV5-1	TRBJ2-1	.	TRBD2	TGCGCCAGCAGCTCGTCCGGGACTAGCAGCCCCTTAGGCAATGAGCAGTTCTTC	CASSSSGTSSPLGNEQFF
TRBV2	TRBJ1-2	.	.	TGTGCCAGCAGTATGGGGGCGAGGACAGATATCTATGGCTACACCTTC	CASSMGARTDIYGYTF
TRBV5-6	TRBJ2-2	once	.	TGTGCCAGCAGCAGGGGTGGCACCGGGGAGCTGTTTTTT	CASSRGGTGELFF
TRBV6-5	TRBJ2-7	.	TRBD1	TGTGCCAGCAGTCTTACCGGGACAGGGGGCGAAAAGTACTTC	CASSLTGTGGEKYF
TRBV6-1	TRBJ1-2	.	.	TGTGCCAGCAGACCAGGGAGTGACTATGGCTACACCTTC	CASRPGSDYGYTF
TRBV5-6	TRBJ2-7	once	TRBD1	TGTGCCAGCAGCTTAGGGACAGGCGGATGGTACGAGCAGTACTTC	CASSLGTGGWYEQYF
TRBV6-1	TRBJ2-7	.	.	TGTGCCAGCAGGTCGGGGGTACCTCCCTACGAGCAGTACTTC	CASRSGVPPYEQYF
TRBV9	TRBJ2-2	once	.	TGTGCCAGCAGCCCGGAGGACCGCCACAGCACCGGGGAGCTGTTTTTT	CASSPEDRHSTGELFF
TRBV28	TRBJ1-2	.	.	TGTGCCAGCAGACAGAACTATGGCTACACCTTC	CASRQNYGYTF
TRBV5-1	TRBJ2-2	.	.	TGCGCCAGCAGCTCTCAGGGCAGGGACATCACCGGGGAGCTGTTTTTT	CASSSQGRDITGELFF
TRBV9	TRBJ1-2	.	.	TGTGCCAGCAGCGCGGCGGGGATTAATAGCTACACCTTC	CASSAAGINSYTF
TRBV11-2	TRBJ2-3	.	.	TGTGCCAGCAGCGACAAACCCCACACAGATACGCAGTATTTT	CASSDKPHTDTQYF
TRBV7-2	TRBJ2-6	.	.	TGTGCCAGCAGCCCGATGACAGGTCTGGCACACTCTGGGGCCAACGTCCTGACTTTC	CASSPMTGLAHSGANVLTF
TRBV6-1	TRBJ1-4	.	.	TGTGCCAGCAGTGAACCCGTAATTGGTAATGAAAAACTGTTTTTT	CASSEPVIGNEKLFF
TRBV6-5	TRBJ2-5	.	.	TGTGCCAGCAGTGCGAATAGGCGACTGGAGACCCAGTACTTC	CASSANRRLETQYF
TRBV6-1	TRBJ2-5	.	TRBD2	TGTGCCAGCAGTGATCGGCGAGGGACTAGCGGGAGGAAGACCCAGTACTTC	CASSDRRGTSGRKTQYF
TRBV11-2	TRBJ2-7	.	TRBD2	TGTGCCAGCAGCTTAGTAGCGGGAACATCCTACGAGCAGTACTTC	CASSLVAGTSYEQYF
TRBV7-9	TRBJ2-7	once	TRBD1	TGTGCCAGCAGTTCTGGGACAGTCGAGCAGTACTTC	CASSSGTVEQYF
TRBV19	TRBJ2-7	.	TRBD1	TGTGCCAGTAGTACTTTCGCGGGACAGGGTGGTATGCGCGAGCAGTACTTC	CASSTFAGQGGMREQYF
TRBV27	TRBJ2-7	.	TRBD1	TGTGCCAGCAGTTCACCCCGGGACAGGGAATTGAAGTACTTC	CASSSPRDRELKYF
TRBV2	TRBJ2-1	.	.	TGTGCCATCATTAGCGGCTACAATGAGCAGTTCTTC	CAIISGYNEQFF
TRBV20-1	TRBJ1-2	few	.	TGCAGTGCTAGTGGTCCTCCCGGCTACACCTTC	CSASGPPGYTF
TRBV18	TRBJ2-2	few	.	TGTGCCAGCTCACTCCGGCTTAGGCCCGAACGTCTTCAGAACACCGGGGAGCTGTTTTTT	CASSLRLRPERLQNTGELFF
TRBV4-3	TRBJ2-7	.	TRBD2	TGCGCCAGCAGCCAAGATCAAACTAGCGGGAGTAAGTACTTC	CASSQDQTSGSKYF
TRBV7-9	TRBJ2-5	.	.	TGTGCCAGCAGCTTAGGGACGCAGGGGGAGACCCAGTACTTC	CASSLGTQGETQYF
TRBV19	TRBJ1-2	.	.	TGTGCCAGTAGTAGGGGGGATCGGAACTATGGCTACACCTTC	CASSRGDRNYGYTF
TRBV19	TRBJ1-5	.	.	TGTGCCAGTAGTAAAAACCGGGACTCCAATCAGCCCCAGCATTTT	CASSKNRDSNQPQHF
TRBV19	TRBJ1-1	.	.	TGTGCCAGTACCGTAACAGGGTTCGACACTGAAGCTTTCTTT	CASTVTGFDTEAFF
TRBV9	TRBJ2-1	.	TRBD1	TGTGCCAGTAGCCGACAGGGGGCCTACAATGAGCAGTTCTTC	CASSRQGAYNEQFF
TRBV19	TRBJ1-1	.	.	TGTGCCAGTAGTATAGATTCAGGAGGGGTGAACACTGAAGCTTTCTTT	CASSIDSGGVNTEAFF
TRBV4-1	TRBJ2-7	.	TRBD1	TGCGCCAGCAGCCAAAGGGTCGGGACAGGGCTCTACGAGCAGTACTTC	CASSQRVGTGLYEQYF
TRBV30	TRBJ1-1	few	.	TGTGCCTGGAACCCGACCCGGCACACTGAAGCTTTCTTT	CAWNPTRHTEAFF
TRBV18	TRBJ2-6	once	.	TGTGCCAGCTCAAAACAGAGCTCTGGGGCCAACGTCCTGACTTTC	CASSKQSSGANVLTF
TRBV5-5	TRBJ2-7	.	.	TGTGCCAGCAGCTCCACCGCTTCTTCCTACGAGCAGTACTTC	CASSSTASSYEQYF
TRBV6-5	TRBJ2-7	.	TRBD1	TGTGCCAGCAGTTACTCGAGGGACAGGCCACCCTACGAGCAGTACTTC	CASSYSRDRPPYEQYF
TRBV28	TRBJ1-1	.	.	TGTGCCAGCAGTGGGGCAGCGTTAGTTAGGGACACTGAAGCTTTCTTT	CASSGAALVRDTEAFF
TRBV10-1	TRBJ2-3	.	TRBD1	TGCGCCAGCAGTGAAGCCAGGGGGTTAGATACGCAGTATTTT	CASSEARGLDTQYF
TRBV19	TRBJ2-6	.	.	TGTGCCAGTAGTATAGGCCAGGCCCATACCAACGTCCTGACTTTC	CASSIGQAHTNVLTF
TRBV19	TRBJ1-2	.	.	TGTGCCAGTAGTGCCAGGACTCTGCCCCAATCCCTCTATGGCTACACCTTC	CASSARTLPQSLYGYTF
TRBV6-1	TRBJ2-5	.	TRBD1	TGTGCCAGCGGACGACAGGGGACCCAGTACTTC	CASGRQGTQYF
TRBV5-4	TRBJ2-1	.	.	TGTGCCAGCAGCTTTGATCCGATGGAGCAGTTCTTC	CASSFDPMEQFF
TRBV19	TRBJ2-4	.	.	TGTGCCAGTAGTGCCCCGGACAAAAGGGGCATTCAGTACTTC	CASSAPDKRGIQYF
TRBV6-1	TRBJ1-4	.	.	TGTGCCAGCAGTCCCGCACCGGGTAGGGATGAAAAACTGTTTTTT	CASSPAPGRDEKLFF
TRBV9	TRBJ1-1	.	.	TGTGCCAGCAGCGTAGGCGACACTGAAGCTTTCTTT	CASSVGDTEAFF
TRBV4-3	TRBJ2-2	.	.	TGCGCCAGCAGCCAAGACAGGGAGAGGACCGGGGAGCTGTTTTTT	CASSQDRERTGELFF
TRBV28	TRBJ1-3	.	.	TGTGCCAGCAGTTCGACAGTGATCTCTGGAAACACCATATATTTT	CASSSTVISGNTIYF